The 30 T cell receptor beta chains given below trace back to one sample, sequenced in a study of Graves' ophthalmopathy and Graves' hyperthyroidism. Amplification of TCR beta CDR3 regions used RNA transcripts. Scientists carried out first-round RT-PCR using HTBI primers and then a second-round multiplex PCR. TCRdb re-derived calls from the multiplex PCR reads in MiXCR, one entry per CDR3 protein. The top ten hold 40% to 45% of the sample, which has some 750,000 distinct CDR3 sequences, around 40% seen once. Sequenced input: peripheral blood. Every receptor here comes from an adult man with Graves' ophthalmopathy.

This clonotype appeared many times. The CDR3 protein is CASLQNTEAFF. CDR3 nucleotides: TGTGCCAGCCTGCAGAACACTGAAGCTTTCTTT. This chain joins TRBV2 and TRBJ1-1; no clear D gene. V dropped 8 bases and J dropped 1 base, with 5 bases sitting between them. CDR1 is SNHLY, CDR2 FYNNEI, per germline. The CDR3 is 11 amino acids.

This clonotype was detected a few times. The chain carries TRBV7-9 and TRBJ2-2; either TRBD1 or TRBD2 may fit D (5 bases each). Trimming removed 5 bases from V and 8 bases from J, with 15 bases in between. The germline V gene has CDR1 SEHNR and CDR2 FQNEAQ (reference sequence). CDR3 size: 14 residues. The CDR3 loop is CASSHPGPRGELFF. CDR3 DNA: TGTGCCAGCAGCCACCCGGGGCCGAGGGGGGAGCTGTTTTTT.

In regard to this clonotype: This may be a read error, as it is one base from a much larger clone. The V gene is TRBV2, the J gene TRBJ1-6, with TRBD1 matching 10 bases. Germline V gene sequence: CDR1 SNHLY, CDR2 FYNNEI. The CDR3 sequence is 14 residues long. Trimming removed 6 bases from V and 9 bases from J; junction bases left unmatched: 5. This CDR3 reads CASSTGQGGSPLHF. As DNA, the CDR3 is TGTGCCAGCAGCACTGGACAGGGGGGTTCACCCCTCCACTTT.

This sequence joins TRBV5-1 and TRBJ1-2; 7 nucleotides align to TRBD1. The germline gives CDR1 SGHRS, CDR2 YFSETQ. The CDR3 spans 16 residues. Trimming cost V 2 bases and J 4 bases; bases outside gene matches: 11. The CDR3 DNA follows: TGCGCCAGCAGCTTATACGATGTGGGACAGTCCTATGGCTACACCTTC. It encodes CASSLYDVGQSYGYTF.

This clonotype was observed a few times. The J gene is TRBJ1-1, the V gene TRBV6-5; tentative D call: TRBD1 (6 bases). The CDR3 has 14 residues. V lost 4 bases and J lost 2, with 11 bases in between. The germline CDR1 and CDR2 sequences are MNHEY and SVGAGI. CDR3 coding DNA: TGTGCCAGCAGTTTCTACAGGGACAACACTGAAGCTTTCTTT. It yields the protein CASSFYRDNTEAFF.

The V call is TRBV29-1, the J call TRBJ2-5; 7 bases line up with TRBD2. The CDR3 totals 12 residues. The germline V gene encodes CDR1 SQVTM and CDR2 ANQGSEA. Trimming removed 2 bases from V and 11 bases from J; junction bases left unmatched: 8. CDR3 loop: CSVEWGGDTQYF. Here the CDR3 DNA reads TGCAGCGTTGAATGGGGGGGAGATACGCAGTACTTC.

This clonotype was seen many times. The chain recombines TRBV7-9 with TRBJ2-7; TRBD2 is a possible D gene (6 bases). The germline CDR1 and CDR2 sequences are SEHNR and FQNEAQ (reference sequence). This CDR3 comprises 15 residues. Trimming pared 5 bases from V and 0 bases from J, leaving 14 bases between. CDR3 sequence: CASSQERRGSYEQYF. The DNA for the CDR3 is TGTGCCAGCAGCCAAGAGCGGCGGGGCTCCTACGAGCAGTACTTC.

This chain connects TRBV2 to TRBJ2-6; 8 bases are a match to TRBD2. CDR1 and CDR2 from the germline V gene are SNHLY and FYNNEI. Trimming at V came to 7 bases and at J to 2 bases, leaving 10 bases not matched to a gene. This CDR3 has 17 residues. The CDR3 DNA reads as TGTGCCAGCACGATAGCGGGGCGGGTAGCTGGGGCCAACGTCCTGACTTTC. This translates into CASTIAGRVAGANVLTF. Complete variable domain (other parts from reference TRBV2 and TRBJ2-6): EPEVTQTPSHQVTQMGQEVILRCVPISNHLYFYWYRQILGQKVEFLVSFYNNEISEKSEIFDDQFSVERPDGSNFTLKIRSTKLEDSAMYFCASTIAGRVAGANVLTFGAGSRLTVL.

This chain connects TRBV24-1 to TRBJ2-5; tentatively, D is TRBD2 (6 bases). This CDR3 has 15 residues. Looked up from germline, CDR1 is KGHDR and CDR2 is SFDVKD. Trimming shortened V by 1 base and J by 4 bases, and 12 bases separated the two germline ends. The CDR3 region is CATSDFSGEAETQYF. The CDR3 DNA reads TGTGCCACCAGTGATTTTTCGGGGGAAGCAGAGACCCAGTACTTC.

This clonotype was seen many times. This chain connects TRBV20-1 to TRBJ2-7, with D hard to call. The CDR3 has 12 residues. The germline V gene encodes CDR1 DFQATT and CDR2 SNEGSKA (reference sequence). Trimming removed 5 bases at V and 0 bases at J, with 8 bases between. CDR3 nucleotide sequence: TGCAGTGCTGAGGCAGACTCCTACGAGCAGTACTTC. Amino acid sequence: CSAEADSYEQYF.

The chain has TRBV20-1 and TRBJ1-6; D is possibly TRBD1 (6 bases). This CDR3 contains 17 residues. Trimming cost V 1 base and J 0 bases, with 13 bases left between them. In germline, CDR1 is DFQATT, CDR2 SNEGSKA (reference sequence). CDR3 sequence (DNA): TGCAGTGCTAGAGTCGTCGGGGGCCCCTCCTATAATTCACCCCTCCACTTT. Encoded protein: CSARVVGGPSYNSPLHF.

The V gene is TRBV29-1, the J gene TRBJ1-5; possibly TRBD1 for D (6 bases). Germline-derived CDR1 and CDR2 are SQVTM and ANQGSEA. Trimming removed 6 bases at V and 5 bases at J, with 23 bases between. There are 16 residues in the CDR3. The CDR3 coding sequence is TGCAGCGTCTCACTTCGAGGGGGGACGGGGGATCAGCCCCAGCATTTT. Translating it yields CSVSLRGGTGDQPQHF.

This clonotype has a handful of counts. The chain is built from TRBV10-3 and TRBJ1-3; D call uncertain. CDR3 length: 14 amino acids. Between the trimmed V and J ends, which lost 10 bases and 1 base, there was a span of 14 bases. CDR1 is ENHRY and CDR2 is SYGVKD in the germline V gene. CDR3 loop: CASRGLESGNTIYF. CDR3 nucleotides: TGTGCCAGCCGAGGGCTTGAGTCTGGAAACACCATATATTTT.

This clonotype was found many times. CDR3 sequence (DNA): TGTGCCAGCAGCTTATCTAGTGGCGGGGGCCAAGAGACCCAGTACTTC. Translated: CASSLSSGGGQETQYF. This chain uses TRBV7-2 with TRBJ2-5; TRBD2 agrees at 7 bases. V dropped 2 bases and J dropped 1; count of bases not matched to a gene: 7. This CDR3 region has 16 residues. CDR1 and CDR2 (germline): SGHTA, FQGNSA.

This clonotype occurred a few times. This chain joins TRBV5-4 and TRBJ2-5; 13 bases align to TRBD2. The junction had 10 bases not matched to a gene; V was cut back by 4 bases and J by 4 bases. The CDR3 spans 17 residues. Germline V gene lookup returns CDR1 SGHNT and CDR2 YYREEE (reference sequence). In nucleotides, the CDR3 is TGTGCCAGCAGCGCGGCTCCGGGACTAGCGGGATCAGAGACCCAGTACTTC. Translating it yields CASSAAPGLAGSETQYF. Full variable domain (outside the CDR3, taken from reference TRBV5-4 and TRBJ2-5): ETGVTQSPTHLIKTRGQQVTLRCSSQSGHNTVSWYQQALGQGPQFIFQYYREEENGRGNFPPRFSGLQFPNYSSELNVNALELDDSALYLCASSAAPGLAGSETQYFGPGTRLLVL.

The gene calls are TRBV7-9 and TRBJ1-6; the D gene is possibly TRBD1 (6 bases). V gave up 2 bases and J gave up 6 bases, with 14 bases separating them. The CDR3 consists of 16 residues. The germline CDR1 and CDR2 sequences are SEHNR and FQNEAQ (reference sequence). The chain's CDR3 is CASSLTWGAGNSPLHF. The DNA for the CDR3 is TGTGCCAGCAGCTTAACTTGGGGGGCAGGTAATTCACCCCTCCACTTT.

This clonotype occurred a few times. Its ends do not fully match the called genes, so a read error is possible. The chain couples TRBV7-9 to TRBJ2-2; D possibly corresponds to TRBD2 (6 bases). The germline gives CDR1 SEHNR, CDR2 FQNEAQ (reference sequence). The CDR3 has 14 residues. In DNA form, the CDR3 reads TGCGCCAGCAGCCAAGTTGCTAGCGCCGGGGAGCTGTTTTTT. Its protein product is CASSQVASAGELFF.

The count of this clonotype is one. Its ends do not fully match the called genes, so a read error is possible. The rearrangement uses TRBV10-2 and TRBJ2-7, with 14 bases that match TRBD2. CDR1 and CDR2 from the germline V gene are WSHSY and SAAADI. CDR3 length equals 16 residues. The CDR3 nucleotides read TGTGCCAGCAGTTACGGGACTAGCGGGAGTGTCTACGAGCAGTACTTC. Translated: CASSYGTSGSVYEQYF.

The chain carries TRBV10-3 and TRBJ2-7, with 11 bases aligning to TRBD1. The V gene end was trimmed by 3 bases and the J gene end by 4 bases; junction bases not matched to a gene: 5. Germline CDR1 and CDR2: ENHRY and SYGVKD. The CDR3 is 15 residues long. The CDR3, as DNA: TGTGCCATCAGTGAAGACGGGGACAGGGGGTACGAGCAGTACTTC. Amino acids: CAISEDGDRGYEQYF.

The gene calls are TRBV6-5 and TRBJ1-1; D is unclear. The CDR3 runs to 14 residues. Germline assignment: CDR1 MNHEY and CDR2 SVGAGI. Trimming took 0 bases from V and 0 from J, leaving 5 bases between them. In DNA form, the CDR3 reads TGTGCCAGCAGTTACTCTACAATGAACACTGAAGCTTTCTTT. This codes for CASSYSTMNTEAFF.

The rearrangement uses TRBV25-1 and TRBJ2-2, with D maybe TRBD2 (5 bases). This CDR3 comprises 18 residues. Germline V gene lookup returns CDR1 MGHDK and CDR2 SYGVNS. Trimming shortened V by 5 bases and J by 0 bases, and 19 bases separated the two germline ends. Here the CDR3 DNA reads TGTGCCAGCAGTTACTCTTCCACAGACTACTCGAACACCGGGGAGCTGTTTTTT. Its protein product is CASSYSSTDYSNTGELFF.

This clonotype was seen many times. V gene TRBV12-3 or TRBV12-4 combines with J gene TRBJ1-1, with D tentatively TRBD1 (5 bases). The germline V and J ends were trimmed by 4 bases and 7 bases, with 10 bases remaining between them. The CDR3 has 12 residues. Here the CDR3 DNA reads TGTGCCAGCAGTTCACAGGTAAATGAAGCTTTCTTT. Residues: CASSSQVNEAFF.

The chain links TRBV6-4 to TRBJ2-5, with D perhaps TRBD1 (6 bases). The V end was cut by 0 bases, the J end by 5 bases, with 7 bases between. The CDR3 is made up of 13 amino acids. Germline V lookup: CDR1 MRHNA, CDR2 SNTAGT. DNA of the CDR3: TGTGCCAGCAGTGACTCAGGGGGTGAGACCCAGTACTTC. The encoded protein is CASSDSGGETQYF.

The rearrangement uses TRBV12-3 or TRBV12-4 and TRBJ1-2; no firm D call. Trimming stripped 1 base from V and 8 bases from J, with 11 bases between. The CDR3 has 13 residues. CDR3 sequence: CASSLVAGTGYTF. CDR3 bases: TGTGCCAGCAGTTTAGTGGCCGGCACGGGCTACACCTTC.

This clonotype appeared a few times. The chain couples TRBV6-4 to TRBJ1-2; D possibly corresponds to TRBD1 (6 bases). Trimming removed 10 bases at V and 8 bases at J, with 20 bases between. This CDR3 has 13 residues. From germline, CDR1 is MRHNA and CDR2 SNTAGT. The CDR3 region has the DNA TGTGCCACCAACGCGGCCTCAGGGGAAGGCTACACCTTC. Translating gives CATNAASGEGYTF.

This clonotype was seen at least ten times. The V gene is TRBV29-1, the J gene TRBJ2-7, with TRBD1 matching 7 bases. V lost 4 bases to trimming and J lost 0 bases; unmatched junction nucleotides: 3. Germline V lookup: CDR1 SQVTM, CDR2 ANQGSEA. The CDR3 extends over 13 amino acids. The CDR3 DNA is TGCAGCGTTGGTTACAGGGGCTCCTACGAGCAGTACTTC. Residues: CSVGYRGSYEQYF.

The CDR3 loop is CATGTGFDGTDTQYF. DNA of the CDR3: TGTGCCACAGGGACAGGGTTTGATGGCACAGATACGCAGTATTTT. The rearrangement links TRBV24-1 to TRBJ2-3; TRBD1 aligns across 9 bases. The V and J ends lost 10 bases and 1 base, in that order; junction bases with no gene match: 8. The germline V gene encodes CDR1 KGHDR and CDR2 SFDVKD. The CDR3 runs 15 residues.

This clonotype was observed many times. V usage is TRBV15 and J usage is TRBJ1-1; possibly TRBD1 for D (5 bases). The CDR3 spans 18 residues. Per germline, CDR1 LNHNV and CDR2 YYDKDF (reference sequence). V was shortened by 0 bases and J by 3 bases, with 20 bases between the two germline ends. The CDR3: CATSRDLSYDVGDTEAFF. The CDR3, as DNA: TGTGCCACCAGCAGAGATCTCAGTTATGATGTGGGGGACACTGAAGCTTTCTTT.

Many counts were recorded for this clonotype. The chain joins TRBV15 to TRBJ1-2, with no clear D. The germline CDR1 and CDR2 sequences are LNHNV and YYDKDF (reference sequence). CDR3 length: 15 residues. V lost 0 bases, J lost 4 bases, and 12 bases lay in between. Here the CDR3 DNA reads TGTGCCACCAGCAGAGATCGCGCAGGCTTCTATGGCTACACCTTC. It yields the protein CATSRDRAGFYGYTF.

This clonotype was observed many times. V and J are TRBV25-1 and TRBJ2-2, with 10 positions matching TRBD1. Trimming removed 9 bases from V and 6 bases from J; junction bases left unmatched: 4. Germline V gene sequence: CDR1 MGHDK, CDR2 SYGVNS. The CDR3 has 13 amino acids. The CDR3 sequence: CASSGQGAGELFF. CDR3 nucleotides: TGTGCCAGTTCCGGACAGGGGGCCGGGGAGCTGTTTTTT.